Listed below are T cell receptor beta chains from one sample, sequenced in a study of T cell repertoires in cytomegalovirus infection. TCRdb re-called the reads with MiXCR, one entry per CDR3 protein. Seen here are approximately 550,000 distinct CDR3 sequences, 16% observed once, and the top ten hold more than 20%. Sequenced material: CD8+ T cells from PBMCs. These receptors all come from a human donor in good health (CMV status not recorded). Some clones in this sample may be carry-over from other donors' samples. CDR3s leave out the opening cysteine and the closing phenylalanine or tryptophan.

>TRBV6-1|TRBJ2-1
ASSYSDNEQF
>TRBV7-9|TRBJ1-4
ASSSRRLSEKLF
>TRBV29-1|TRBJ1-2
SAWGRDKFNYGYT
>TRBV15|TRBJ2-1
ATSRDRSYNEQF
>TRBV4-2|TRBJ1-4
ASSQRTGLNEKLF
>TRBV4-1|TRBJ2-1
ASSQDLLAGVRGNEQF
>TRBV19|TRBJ2-7
ASSTGVGSYEQY
>TRBV7-9|TRBJ1-4
ASSTPGQGREKLF
>TRBV6-1|TRBJ2-3
ASSEASGNPDTQY
>TRBV6-6|TRBJ1-1
ASSHRRGSNTEAF
>TRBV3-1|TRBJ2-7
ASSQDYSQSYEQY
>TRBV6-5|TRBJ1-2
ASSFVEGTGEANYGYT
>TRBV7-2|TRBJ2-4
ASSTPGQGSRIAKNIQY
>TRBV14|TRBJ1-5
ASLGPNSNQPQH
>TRBV4-1|TRBJ1-1
ASSQSPGSNTEAF
>TRBV18|TRBJ1-1
ASSPPFGQGNTEAF
>TRBV4-2|TRBJ1-2
ASSQSDSTNYGYT
>TRBV4-2|TRBJ2-1
ASSQLETGVNEQF
>TRBV6-1|TRBJ1-2
ASSGVGGYT
>TRBV14|TRBJ1-2
ASSQEPVVGDYGYT
>TRBV14|TRBJ1-2
ASSQAGGSGYT
>TRBV20-1|TRBJ1-1
SARDIKGDRAAGGSEAF
>TRBV4-1|TRBJ2-7
ASSQDMASSYEQY
>TRBV29-1|TRBJ1-1
RVGCLNGLRNTEAF
>TRBV2|TRBJ1-2
ASMEGGNYGYT
>TRBV2|TRBJ2-5
ASSSPLGPPRQETQY
>TRBV7-6|TRBJ2-7
ASSPGDGSYEQY
>TRBV28|TRBJ2-3
ASSLAGGFPDTQY
>TRBV7-9|TRBJ2-5
ASSAVGAETQY
>TRBV25-1|TRBJ2-4
ASSDRAAKNIQY
>TRBV7-6|TRBJ2-1
ASSLEQGTYNEQF
>TRBV18|TRBJ2-7
ASSPPGGRSDEQY
>TRBV6-4|TRBJ2-2
ASSAGTSGTGELF
>TRBV7-9|TRBJ2-7
ASSLHPGEQY
>TRBV19|TRBJ2-2
ASSSPGGKGAGELF
>TRBV11-2|TRBJ1-6
ASSPGGVENSPLH
>TRBV9|TRBJ2-6
ASSVRGTGGRSGANVLT
>TRBV6-6|TRBJ1-1
ASSHGQGSLNTEAF
>TRBV19|TRBJ2-1
ASSMRGNEQF
>TRBV7-3|TRBJ2-1
ASSLNRLAGYNEQF
>TRBV6-1|TRBJ2-7
ASRTDGTVYEQY
>TRBV11-2|TRBJ2-3
ASTLPVGLATDTQY
>TRBV7-3|TRBJ2-5
ASSLGTSGSGWLETQY
>TRBV6-1|TRBJ2-1
ASSEALTSFYEQF
>TRBV19|TRBJ1-2
ASSHRGPLLNYGYT
>TRBV4-2|TRBJ1-4
ASSQESEKLF
>TRBV7-9|TRBJ2-7
ASSSDGTPYEQY
>TRBV27|TRBJ2-7
ASSPGRTVYEQY
>TRBV7-6|TRBJ2-7
ASSPDRRVNPEEKY